The 5 T cell receptor beta chains reported below all come from one sample, sequenced in a study of PD-L1 blockade in urothelial cancer. Profiling relied on immunoSEQ multiplex PCR, and the TCRdb table lists in-frame clones only, not all of them. Of tens of thousands of clones listed, 80% to 85% are singletons. The sample here was PBMCs, taken around atezolizumab (anti-PD-L1) treatment. The receptors stem from a middle-aged man with urothelial cancer.

In its sample, this clone was seen a few times. The chain joins TRBV7-6 to TRBJ1-1; 8 bases match TRBD1. Germline-derived CDR1 and CDR2 are SGHVS and FNYEAQ. Trimming at V came to 8 bases and at J to 1 base, leaving 9 bases not matched to a gene. The CDR3 loop spans 15 amino acids. The CDR3 spells CASGKDRAENTEAFF. The CDR3 region has the DNA TGTGCCAGCGGAAAGGACAGGGCGGAGAACACTGAAGCTTTCTTT.

This clone occurred once. The rearrangement uses TRBV18 and TRBJ1-5; D unclear. The germline gives CDR1 KGHSH, CDR2 LQKENI. The CDR3 runs to 17 residues. Trimming shortened V by 3 bases and J by 4 bases, and 19 bases separated the two germline ends. In nucleotides, the CDR3 is TGTGCCAGCTCACCGCCGTTGTCGGGATATCGGAATCAGCCCCAGCATTTT. It is translated as CASSPPLSGYRNQPQHF.

V and J are TRBV15 and TRBJ2-1; the match to TRBD2 covers 11 bases. The germline CDR1 and CDR2 sequences are LNHNV and YYDKDF (reference sequence). The CDR3 sequence is 17 residues long. The J segment lost 5 bases and the V segment lost 5 bases, leaving 11 bases of the junction unmatched. The CDR3 region is CATSGGLAGGQNNEQFF. CDR3 DNA sequence: TGTGCCACCAGCGGAGGCTTAGCGGGAGGGCAAAACAATGAGCAGTTCTTC.

The CDR3, as DNA: TGTGCCAGCGGCAGGGATTCCTATAATTCACCCCTCCACTTT. Translating gives CASGRDSYNSPLHF. The V call is TRBV6-4, the J call TRBJ1-6, with D possibly being TRBD1 (5 bases). The CDR3 sequence is 14 residues long. V gave up 8 bases and J gave up 1 base, with 9 bases separating them. The germline V gene has CDR1 MRHNA and CDR2 SNTAGT.

The chain uses TRBV5-1 and TRBJ2-7; a weak D match, TRBD1 (5 bases). V gave up 0 bases and J gave up 4 bases, with 14 bases separating them. The CDR3 loop spans 15 amino acids. Germline V gives CDR1 SGHRS, CDR2 YFSETQ. CDR3 residues: CASSLGAGIVYEQYF. For the CDR3, the DNA is TGCGCCAGCAGCTTGGGGGCAGGGATAGTGTACGAGCAGTACTTC.